A selection of T cell receptor beta chains follows, all from one sample in a study of CD8 T cells in ankylosing spondylitis. TCRdb ran MiXCR on the 5' RACE reads and lists one entry per CDR3 protein. The sample carries around 130,000 distinct CDR3 sequences, around 9.7% recorded once. The source material was blood, either unsorted or a sorted T cell fraction (not recorded which). These receptors were taken from a male donor with ankylosing spondylitis or in good health (not recorded which). Each CDR3 is given with its conserved first and last residue. Each record gives: D gene, clone size, CDR3 length, J gene, V gene, CDR3 DNA, CDR3 protein. A D gene is named only where the DNA matches it firmly. Size is stated for part of the rows, as once, few or many counts, or as a class when the clone is expanded.

d_gene: TRBD1
abundance: many
len: 14
j_gene: TRBJ2-2
v_gene: TRBV28
CDR3nt: TGTGCCAGCAGGTGGACAGGGGACACCGGGGAGCTGTTTTTT
CDR3aa: CASRWTGDTGELFF

d_gene: .
abundance: .
len: 14
j_gene: TRBJ2-7
v_gene: TRBV18
CDR3nt: TGTGCCAGCTCACCCCCAGCTATAACCTACGAGCAGTACTTC
CDR3aa: CASSPPAITYEQYF

d_gene: .
abundance: many
len: 13
j_gene: TRBJ2-3
v_gene: TRBV5-5
CDR3nt: TGTGCCAGCAGCTTGACGGGTTCGGATACGCAGTATTTT
CDR3aa: CASSLTGSDTQYF

d_gene: .
abundance: few
len: 12
j_gene: TRBJ2-5
v_gene: TRBV6-2/TRBV6-3
CDR3nt: TGTGCCAGCAGAGGTGGGTCTGAGACCCAGTACTTC
CDR3aa: CASRGGSETQYF

d_gene: .
abundance: .
len: 14
j_gene: TRBJ2-3
v_gene: TRBV12-3/TRBV12-4
CDR3nt: TGTGCCAGCAGTTTCGACTATAGCACAGATACGCAGTATTTT
CDR3aa: CASSFDYSTDTQYF

d_gene: .
abundance: many
len: 15
j_gene: TRBJ2-3
v_gene: TRBV6-5
CDR3nt: TGTGCCAGCAGTTTGGACCAGCCGTCGTACGATACGCAGTATTTT
CDR3aa: CASSLDQPSYDTQYF

d_gene: TRBD1
abundance: many
len: 15
j_gene: TRBJ2-4
v_gene: TRBV10-3
CDR3nt: TGTGCCATCAGTAAAGGACAGGGAGCCAAAAACATTCAGTACTTC
CDR3aa: CAISKGQGAKNIQYF

d_gene: .
abundance: many
len: 15
j_gene: TRBJ2-3
v_gene: TRBV27
CDR3nt: TGTGCCAGCAGTTTGTCTTTACTGTGGACAGATACGCAGTATTTT
CDR3aa: CASSLSLLWTDTQYF

d_gene: TRBD2
abundance: many
len: 15
j_gene: TRBJ2-5
v_gene: TRBV18
CDR3nt: TGTGCCAGCTCACCAAGAACTAGCGGCCAAGAGACCCAGTACTTC
CDR3aa: CASSPRTSGQETQYF

d_gene: .
abundance: .
len: 14
j_gene: TRBJ2-7
v_gene: TRBV12-3/TRBV12-4
CDR3nt: TGTGCCAGCACGAGGACGGAGCTCCTACGGGAGCAGTACTTC
CDR3aa: CASTRTELLREQYF